This T cell receptor (beta chain) was recovered during a study of blood T cell repertoires in COVID-19 (dated by TCRdb to the early 2020s). With respect to the entire study: Samples from collaborators originated in the United States, Italy and Spain and spanned both the acute and convalescent phases of COVID-19. The prospective study material was composed of cDNA or gDNA derived from T cells, B-cell-depleted T cells, or PBMCs. Deeply sampled blood TCRbeta repertoires from subjects exposed to, actively infected with, or recovered from COVID-19 were included in the dataset. The repertoires were released in a freely available public database meant as a resource for research on the immune response to SARS-CoV-2. The samples were drawn from the first 160 participants of the ongoing ImmuneRACE study and from 1,254 subjects provided by 6 global collaborators. Sample metadata almost always included a de-identified subject ID, COVID-19 status, age in years and sex. Where HLA class I and class II types were available, the types were taken from metadata supplied by the sample provider, not from assay-based typing. Summary of the overall study and its limitations: Clinical and demographic metadata were provided uncurated, with the amount varying by source and participant.

As regards this clone: Which antigen it targets is not known. No much larger clonotype is one base removed from it; base qualities were not supplied.

TCRbeta CDR3 regions were amplified from genomic DNA using the immunoSEQ Assay, a bias-controlled multiplex PCR. Per the original workflow: The number of nucleated cells in each sample was estimated by amplification of reference gene primers within the assay. To quantify the absolute abundance of each unique TCRbeta CDR3 rearrangement, sequence reads were collapsed and filtered. For each sample, productive Simpson clonality was calculated as the square root of Simpson's diversity index over productive rearrangements. TCRdb's version of the immuneACCESS table is confined to in-frame rearrangements and falls short of the full clone set. An unresolved V gene accounts for under half of the shortfall where checked; the remainder is of unknown origin. That table furnishes V, J and clone size, whereas the DNA furnished D and trimming. The sample includes about 64,000 clones, with around 85% observed a single time. The ten largest clones represent more than 0.95% of the sample.

Collaborating institutions collected whole blood in K2EDTA tubes following their own protocols. For TCRbeta analysis, collaborator samples were shipped as frozen whole blood, as isolated PBMCs, or as DNA extracted from either sample type. The CDR3 has 14 amino acids, counting the end cysteine and phenylalanine. The retained sequence is limited to the CDR3, 42 bases, with the frame set at the first base. The germline V gene (reference sequence) supplies CDR1 MNHEY and CDR2 SMNVEV. V gives up 1 base and J gives up 3 bases, and the segment between their germline ends measures 6 bases. Here the chain combines TRBV27 and TRBJ2-2; the D gene identity is not certain. Input material: peripheral blood. The receptor's source is a man aged 40-49 years with acute or convalescent COVID-19. The CDR3 has the sequence CASSLFSYTGELFF. The bases are TGTGCCAGCAGTTTATTTTCGTACACCGGGGAGCTGTTTTTT.